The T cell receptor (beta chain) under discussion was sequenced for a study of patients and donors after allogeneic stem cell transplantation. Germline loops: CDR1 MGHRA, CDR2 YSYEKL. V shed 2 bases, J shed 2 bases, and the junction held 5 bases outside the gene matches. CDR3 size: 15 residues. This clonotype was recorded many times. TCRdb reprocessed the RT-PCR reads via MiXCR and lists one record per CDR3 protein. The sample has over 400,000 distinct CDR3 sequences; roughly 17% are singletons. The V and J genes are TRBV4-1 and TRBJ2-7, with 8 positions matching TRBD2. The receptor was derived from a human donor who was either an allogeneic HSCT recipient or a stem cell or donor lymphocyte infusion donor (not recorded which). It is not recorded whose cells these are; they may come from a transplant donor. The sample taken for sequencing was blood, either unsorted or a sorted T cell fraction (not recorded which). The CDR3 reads CASSQPGGATYEQYF. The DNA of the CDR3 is TGCGCCAGCAGCCAACCGGGAGGGGCGACCTACGAGCAGTACTTC.